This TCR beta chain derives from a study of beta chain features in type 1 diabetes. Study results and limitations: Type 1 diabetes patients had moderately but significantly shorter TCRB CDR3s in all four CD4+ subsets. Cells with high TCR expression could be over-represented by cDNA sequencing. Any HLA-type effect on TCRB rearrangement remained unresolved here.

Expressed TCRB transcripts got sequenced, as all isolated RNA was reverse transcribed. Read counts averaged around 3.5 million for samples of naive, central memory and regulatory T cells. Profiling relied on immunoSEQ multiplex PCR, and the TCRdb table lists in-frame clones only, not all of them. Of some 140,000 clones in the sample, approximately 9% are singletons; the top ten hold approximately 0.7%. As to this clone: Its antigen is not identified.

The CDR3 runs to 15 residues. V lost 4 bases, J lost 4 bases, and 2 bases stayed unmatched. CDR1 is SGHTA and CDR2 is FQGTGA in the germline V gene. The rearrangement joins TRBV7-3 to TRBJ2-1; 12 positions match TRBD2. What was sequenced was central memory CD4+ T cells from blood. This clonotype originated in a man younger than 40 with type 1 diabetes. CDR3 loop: CASSSLAGGYNEQFF. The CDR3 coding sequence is TGTGCCAGCAGCTCACTAGCGGGGGGATACAATGAGCAGTTCTTC.